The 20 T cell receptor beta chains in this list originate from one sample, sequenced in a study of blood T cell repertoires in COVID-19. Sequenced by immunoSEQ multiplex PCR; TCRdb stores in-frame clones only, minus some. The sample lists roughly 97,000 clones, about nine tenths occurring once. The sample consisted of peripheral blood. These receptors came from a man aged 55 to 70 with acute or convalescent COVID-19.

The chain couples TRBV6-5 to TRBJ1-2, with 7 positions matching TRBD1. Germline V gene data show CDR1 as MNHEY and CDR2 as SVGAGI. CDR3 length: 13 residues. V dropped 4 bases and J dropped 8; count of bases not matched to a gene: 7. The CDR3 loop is CASSFEQGRGYTF. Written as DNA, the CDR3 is TGTGCCAGCAGTTTCGAACAGGGGCGCGGCTACACCTTC.

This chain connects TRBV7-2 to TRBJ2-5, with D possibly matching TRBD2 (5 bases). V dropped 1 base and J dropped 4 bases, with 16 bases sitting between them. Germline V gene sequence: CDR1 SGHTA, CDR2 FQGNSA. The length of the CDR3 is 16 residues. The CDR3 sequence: CASSLGRSGMGETQYF. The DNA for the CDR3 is TGTGCCAGCAGCTTAGGAAGGAGCGGAATGGGAGAGACCCAGTACTTC.

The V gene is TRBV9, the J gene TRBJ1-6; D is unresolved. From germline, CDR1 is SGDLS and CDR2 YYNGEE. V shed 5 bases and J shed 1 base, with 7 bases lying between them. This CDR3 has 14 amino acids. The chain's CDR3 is CASRVESYNSPLHF. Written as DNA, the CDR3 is TGTGCCAGCAGGGTGGAGTCCTATAATTCACCCCTCCACTTT. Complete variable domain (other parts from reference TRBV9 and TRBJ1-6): DSGVTQTPKHLITATGQRVTLRCSPRSGDLSVYWYQQSLDQGLQFLIQYYNGEERAKGNILERFSAQQFPDLHSELNLSSLELGDSALYFCASRVESYNSPLHFGNGTRLTVT.

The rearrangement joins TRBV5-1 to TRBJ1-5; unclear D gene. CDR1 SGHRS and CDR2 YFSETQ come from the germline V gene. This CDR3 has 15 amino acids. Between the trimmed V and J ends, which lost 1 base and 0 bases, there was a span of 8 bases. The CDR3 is CASSLTPDSNQPQHF. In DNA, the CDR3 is TGCGCCAGCAGCTTGACGCCAGATAGCAATCAGCCCCAGCATTTT.

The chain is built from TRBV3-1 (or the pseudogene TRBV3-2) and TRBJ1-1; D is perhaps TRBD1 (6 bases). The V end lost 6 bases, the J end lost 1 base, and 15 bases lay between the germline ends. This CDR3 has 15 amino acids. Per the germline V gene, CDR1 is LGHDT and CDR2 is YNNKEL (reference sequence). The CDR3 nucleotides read TGTGCCAGCAGACCAAATGACAGGAAGAACACTGAAGCTTTCTTT. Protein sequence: CASRPNDRKNTEAFF.

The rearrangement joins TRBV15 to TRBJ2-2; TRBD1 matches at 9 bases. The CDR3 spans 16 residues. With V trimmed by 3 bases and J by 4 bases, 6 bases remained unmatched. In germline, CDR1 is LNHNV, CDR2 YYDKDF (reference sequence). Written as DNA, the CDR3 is TGTGCCACCAGCAGTGGAAGGACAGGGGCCACCGGGGAGCTGTTTTTT. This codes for CATSSGRTGATGELFF.

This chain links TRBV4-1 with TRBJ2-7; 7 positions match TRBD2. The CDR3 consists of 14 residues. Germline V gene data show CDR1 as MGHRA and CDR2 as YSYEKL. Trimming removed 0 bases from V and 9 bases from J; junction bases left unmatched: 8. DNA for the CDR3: TGCGCCAGCAGCCAAGATGCAATGGGGAGGGGGCAGTACTTC. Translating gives CASSQDAMGRGQYF.

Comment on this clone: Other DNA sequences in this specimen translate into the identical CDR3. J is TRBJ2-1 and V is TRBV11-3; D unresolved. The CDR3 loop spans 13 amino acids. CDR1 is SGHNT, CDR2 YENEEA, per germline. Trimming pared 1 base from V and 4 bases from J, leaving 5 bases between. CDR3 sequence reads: CASSLGAYNEQFF. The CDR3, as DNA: TGTGCCAGCAGCTTAGGGGCTTACAATGAGCAGTTCTTC.

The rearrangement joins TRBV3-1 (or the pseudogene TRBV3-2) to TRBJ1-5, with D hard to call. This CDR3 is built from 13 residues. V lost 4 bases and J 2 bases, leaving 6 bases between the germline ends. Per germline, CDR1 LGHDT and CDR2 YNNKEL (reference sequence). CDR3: CASSLLGNQPQHF. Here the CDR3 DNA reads TGTGCCAGCAGCCTTCTAGGCAATCAGCCCCAGCATTTT.

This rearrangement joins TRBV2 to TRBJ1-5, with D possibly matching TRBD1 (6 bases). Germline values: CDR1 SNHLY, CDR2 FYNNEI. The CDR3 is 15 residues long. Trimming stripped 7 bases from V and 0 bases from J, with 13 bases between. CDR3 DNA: TGTGCCAGCAAAGCAACAGGGTTTAGCAATCAGCCCCAGCATTTT. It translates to CASKATGFSNQPQHF.

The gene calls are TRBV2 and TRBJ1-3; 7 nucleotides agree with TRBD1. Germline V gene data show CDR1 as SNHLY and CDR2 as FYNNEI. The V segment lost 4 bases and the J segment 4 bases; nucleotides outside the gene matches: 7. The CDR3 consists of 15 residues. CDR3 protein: CASSGQGLFGNTIYF. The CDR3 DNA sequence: TGTGCCAGCAGTGGACAGGGTCTATTCGGAAACACCATATATTTT.

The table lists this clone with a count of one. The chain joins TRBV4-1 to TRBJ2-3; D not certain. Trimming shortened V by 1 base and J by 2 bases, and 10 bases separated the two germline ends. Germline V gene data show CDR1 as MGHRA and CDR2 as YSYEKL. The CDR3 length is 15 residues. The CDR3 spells CASSQGVDTTDTQYF. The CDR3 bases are TGCGCCAGCAGCCAAGGTGTAGACACCACAGATACGCAGTATTTT.

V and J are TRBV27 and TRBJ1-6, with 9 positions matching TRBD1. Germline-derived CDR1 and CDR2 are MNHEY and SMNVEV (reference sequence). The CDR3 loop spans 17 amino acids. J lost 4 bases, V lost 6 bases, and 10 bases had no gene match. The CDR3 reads CASSSPGQGLYNSPLHF. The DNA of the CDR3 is TGTGCCAGCAGCTCCCCGGGACAGGGACTTTATAATTCACCCCTCCACTTT.

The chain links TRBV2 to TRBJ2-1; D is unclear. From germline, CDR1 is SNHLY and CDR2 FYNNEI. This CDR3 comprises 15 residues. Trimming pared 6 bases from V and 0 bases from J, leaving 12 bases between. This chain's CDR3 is CASSLDPSSYNEQFF. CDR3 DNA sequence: TGTGCCAGCAGCCTAGACCCGAGCTCCTACAATGAGCAGTTCTTC.

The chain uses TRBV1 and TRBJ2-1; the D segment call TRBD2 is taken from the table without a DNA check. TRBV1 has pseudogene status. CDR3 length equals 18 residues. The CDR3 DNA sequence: TGCACCAGCAGCCTAGGACTAGCGGGGGCCGTTCTATACAATGAGCAGTTCTTC. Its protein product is CTSSLGLAGAVLYNEQFF.

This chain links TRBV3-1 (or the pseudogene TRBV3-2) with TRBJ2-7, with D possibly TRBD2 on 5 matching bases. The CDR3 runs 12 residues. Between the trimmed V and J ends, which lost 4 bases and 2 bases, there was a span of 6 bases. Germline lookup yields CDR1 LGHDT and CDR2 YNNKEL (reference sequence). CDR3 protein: CASSLGAYEQYF. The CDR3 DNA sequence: TGTGCCAGCAGCCTCGGGGCCTACGAGCAGTACTTC.

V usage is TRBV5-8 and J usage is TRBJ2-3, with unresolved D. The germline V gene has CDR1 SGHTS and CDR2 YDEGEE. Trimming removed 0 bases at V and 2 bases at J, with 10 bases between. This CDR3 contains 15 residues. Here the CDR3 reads CASSLEARYTDTQYF. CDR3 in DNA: TGTGCCAGCAGCTTGGAGGCTAGATACACAGATACGCAGTATTTT. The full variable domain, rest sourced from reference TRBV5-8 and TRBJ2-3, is EAGVTQSPTHLIKTRGQQATLRCSPISGHTSVYWYQQALGLGLQFLLWYDEGEERNRGNFPPRFSGRQFPNYSSELNVNALELEDSALYLCASSLEARYTDTQYFGPGTRLTVL.

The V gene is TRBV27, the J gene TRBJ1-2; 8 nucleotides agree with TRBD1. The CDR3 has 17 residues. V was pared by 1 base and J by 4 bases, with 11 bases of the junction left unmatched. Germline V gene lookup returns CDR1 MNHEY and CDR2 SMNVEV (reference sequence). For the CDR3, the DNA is TGTGCCAGCAGTTTATTGAGCGTTGCAGGGGGCATCTATGGCTACACCTTC. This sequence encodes CASSLLSVAGGIYGYTF.

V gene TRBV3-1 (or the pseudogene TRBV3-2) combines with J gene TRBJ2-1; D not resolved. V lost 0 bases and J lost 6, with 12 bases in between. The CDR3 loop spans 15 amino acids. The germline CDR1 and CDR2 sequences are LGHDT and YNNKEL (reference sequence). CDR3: CASSQDVRRSNEQFF. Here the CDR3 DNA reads TGTGCCAGCAGCCAAGATGTCCGGCGGAGCAATGAGCAGTTCTTC.

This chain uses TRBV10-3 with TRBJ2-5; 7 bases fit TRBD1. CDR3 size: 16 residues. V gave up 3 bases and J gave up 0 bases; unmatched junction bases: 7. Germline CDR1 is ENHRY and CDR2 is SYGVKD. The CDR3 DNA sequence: TGTGCCATCAGTGACCGACAGGGAATAAACCAAGAGACCCAGTACTTC. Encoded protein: CAISDRQGINQETQYF.